The clone carrying this T cell receptor (beta chain) has ten or more counts. Its antigen is unidentified. This specimen belongs to a study of T cell repertoires in cytomegalovirus infection. Study background: Matching HLA type and CMV infection were both indicated by public TCR beta signatures.

TCRdb processed the reads anew with MiXCR; each CDR3 protein has one entry. The profile shows 650,000 to 900,000 distinct CDR3 sequences, 25% to 35% of them singletons. Between the trimmed V and J ends, which lost 5 bases and 0 bases, there was a span of 11 bases. This CDR3 contains 15 residues. This specimen was cultured CD8+ T cells from PBMCs, taken from culture after CMV antigen stimulation. This chain connects TRBV12-3 or TRBV12-4 to TRBJ2-1; D call uncertain. This clonotype was sampled from a human donor in good health (CMV status not recorded). Some clones in this sample may be carry-over from other donors' samples. DNA for the CDR3: TGTGCCAGCAGTCCCCTCTTCAGCTCCTACAATGAGCAGTTCTTC. Protein sequence: CASSPLFSSYNEQFF.